The following is a T cell receptor (beta chain) sequence with its context. Its recognized antigen is unknown. There are no base qualities to consult, and no much larger clone falls within one base. The cohort consisted of 650 to 700 healthy bone marrow donors. Cohort members were all nominally healthy when sampled, although unrecorded immune exposures were likely present. The donor tested CMV seronegative, placing the donor among the approximately 400 seronegative members of the cohort. A peripheral blood sample was collected from each donor, and TCR beta sequencing was performed on peripheral blood mononuclear cells. The Qiagen DNeasy Blood Extraction Kit was used to extract genomic DNA from the blood cell samples. Receptor amplification or capture employed the immunoSEQ multiplex PCR assay. The multiplex PCR relied on a mix of 60 forward primers for TCR Vbeta segments and 13 reverse primers for TCR Jbeta segments. Amplification of the CDR3 region of rearranged TCR beta genes was performed with a multiplex PCR assay on genomic DNA. Amplified TCR beta libraries were sequenced as 87-base-pair reads on the Illumina HiSeq System. The published analysis was carried out like this. Across the 500 to 850 repertoires, a later analysis counted 80 million or so unique TCR beta chains, some 11 million of which were shared by at least two donors. Raw reads were error-corrected and collapsed into unique sequences with a nearest-neighbor algorithm that merged closely related sequences to remove PCR and sequencing errors. Alignment of CDR3 sequences to IMGT reference sequences was used to assign V, D and J gene segments. Each retained sequence needed at least a six-nucleotide match to both a V gene segment and a J gene segment. A rearrangement counted as productive if the CDR3 had no stop codons and remained in frame with V and J, and every other rearrangement counted as non-productive. CDR3 was defined according to IMGT convention as the region running from the second conserved V-encoded cysteine to the conserved J-encoded phenylalanine. The earlier analysis of about 640 of the donors excluded any sequence lacking an unambiguous match to a single V gene segment. In an earlier analysis of approximately 590 of the donors, V segments were called functional above 56.7% productive rearrangements and were called segregating when the between-donor standard deviation exceeded 5%. A statistical classification framework was built to diagnose cytomegalovirus status from the catalog of TCR beta chain sequences. In a later analysis, TCR nucleotide sequences were compared against IMGT/GENE-DB human TR gene sequences so that V and J genes could be assigned. The TCRdist pipeline was used in a later analysis to assign CDR3 sequences and most-parsimonious VDJ recombination scenarios. In a later analysis, each TCR beta chain was defined by its CDR3 amino acid sequence together with its V-gene family, and reads without a unique V-gene family were excluded. In a later analysis, a few hundred highly shared, low-generation-probability nucleotide sequences were removed to address suspected cross-contamination and a sequencing artifact. In a later analysis, a clonal expansion index for each public chain was calculated from normalized within-repertoire ranks of inferred template counts. A later analysis computed generation probabilities with a VDJ recombination model fitted to out-of-frame rearrangements, and checked the results against IGoR. In a later analysis, TCR-TCR, TCR-HLA and TCR-CMV co-occurrence was scored with hypergeometric tests, and a repertoire-size bias correction was applied to TCR pairs. A later analysis estimated false discovery rates by permuting HLA or CMV assignments 20 times. In a later analysis, co-occurring TCRs were grouped with DBSCAN, and TCRdist sequence similarity was added when clustering was performed within HLA-allele-positive subsets. Co-occurrence clustering excluded repertoires with fewer than 30,000 or more than 120,000 public chains, plus five with anomalous nucleotide sharing. TCRdb took over this immuneACCESS table, retaining in-frame rearrangements with V and J assigned. Such tables are incomplete; in checked studies, under half of the missing clones stem from an unresolved V gene, and the remainder is unexplained. Clonal size and the V and J genes are those of that table, whereas D and trimming came from the DNA. Recorded for this sample are approximately 86,000 clones; more than 65% of them occurred a single time. Of the sample, 8% to 10% falls within the top ten clones.

This entry is derived from a study of cytomegalovirus exposure and HLA in healthy donors (dated by TCRdb to the late 2010s). Context from the whole study: According to an earlier analysis of a few hundred of the donors, 150 million to 200 million T cells yielded 120 million or so unique TCR beta sequences and less than 300 Gb of sequence data. An early release covering 550 to 650 HLA-typed donors comprised about 290 gigabases of sequencing data and 65 million to 100 million unique TCR sequences. Of the 350 to 450 genotyped donors, over 70% fell in the genetic ancestry cluster associated with self-reported Caucasian donors. The aim of the study was to test whether cataloging public T cell receptors could identify signatures of past pathogen exposure. The T cell repertoires of 666 subjects were profiled by immunosequencing and related to cytomegalovirus serostatus. Along with the roughly 670-subject first cohort, a separate validation cohort of over 90 different subjects was used. To predict cytomegalovirus infection status, the study brought together high-throughput TCR immunosequencing, statistical association of individual TCRs with disease status, and machine learning. A later analysis re-analyzed previously published TCR beta repertoires from 600 to 850 donors and added high-resolution HLA genotyping to study TCR occurrence patterns. The later analysis used no new phenotypic data to find candidate immune exposures, relying instead on TCR beta sequences and their occurrence across donors. To decide whether each TCR beta V gene segment behaved as functional or pseudogenic, an earlier analysis of some 600 of the donors relied on high-throughput TCR beta sequencing. Donor age, sex, ethnicity and CMV serostatus were compiled together with the repertoire data. A later genetic analysis used genome-wide SNP genotypes for 398 of the 666 donors, treating that subset as a discovery cohort. All discovery cohort repertoires had been generated on a single sequencing platform. Class I and class II HLA loci were covered by the typing at four-digit resolution. Typing coverage differed by locus: A, B, C, DRB1 and DQB1 were typed in roughly 620-630 donors, DQA1 in 500 to 550, DPA1 in some 600, and DPB1 in just under 490. Roughly 5 DR-DQ haplotypes were handled as single units for association and clustering because linkage in the cohort was strong. Among about 360 genotyped donors of the cohort, an average of around 240,000 unique TCR beta nucleotide sequences were sequenced per donor, 15% to 20% of them non-productive.

CDR1 and CDR2 (ENHRY, SYGVKD) derive from the germline V gene. The junction shows trimming of 10 bases on V and 1 base on J, and the gene matches do not reach 7 bases of it. Counted from cysteine to phenylalanine, this CDR3 has 14 amino acids. This entry keeps only the CDR3 DNA: 42 bases, framed from base 1. Results and caveats for the whole study, not just this receptor: When HLA alleles, especially DR and DQ, strongly co-occurred, TCR associations were difficult to assign to individual alleles. The sequencing pipeline was judged likely to have produced a cluster of highly shared sequence variants as a technical artifact. Correlated functional status among segregating V segments might reflect linkage disequilibrium, but an unknown experimental factor could not be ruled out. A further reported finding was that TCR beta sequences accurately predicted the HLA-A and HLA-B alleles for most subjects in the first cohort. The earlier analysis of approximately 540 of the donors excluded approximately 15 rarely observed V segments, including chromosome 9 orphons, because counts were too low. In a later genetic analysis, a missense DCLRE1C variant was associated with V-gene and J-gene trimming of TCR beta chains, and the association was replicated in an independent cohort. In a later analysis, the rate of TCR association differed among HLA loci, with DRB1 alleles having the most associated TCRs and HLA-C alleles having the fewest. CMV serostatus was the only immune exposure information available for the cohort. Across donors, most TCR sequences were observed very rarely, whereas some public TCRs were present in many individuals. Some IMGT-functional V segments, including TRBV6-2 and TRBV6-3, could not be told apart with the 87-base-pair reads, so those segments were excluded. A few of the identified cytomegalovirus-associated TCR beta chains were confirmed in vitro to be specific for cytomegalovirus antigens. A later analysis reported that several top co-occurrence clusters appeared linked to parvovirus B19, influenza, CMV and Epstein-Barr virus. An earlier analysis of 450 to 750 of the donors showed that most TCR beta V segments appeared in productive rearrangements either about 87% or about 30% of the time, which broadly matched IMGT annotations. In the study, around 150 TCR beta chains were listed as associated with cytomegalovirus. In a later analysis, HLA-associated TCR beta chains were found to be more clonally expanded and to have lower generation probabilities than equally common non-associated chains. Presence/absence analyses assumed roughly uniform sequencing depth across donors, an assumption that may not hold. The cohort was sequenced for TCR beta chains only, and without alpha or paired-chain data the features that could be detected were limited. In a later analysis, most CMV-associated TCR beta chains were found to appear HLA-restricted, with HLA associations seemingly driven largely by CMV exposure. Compared with the approximately 720-donor mean, donors in an Asian-associated ancestry cluster had fewer N-insertions in productive TCRs, according to a later genetic analysis. The authors suggested that the approach could potentially be generalized to other disease states and immunological phenotypes. Because HLA typing was missing for some donors at each locus, association tests included only the typed subset. At a false discovery rate of 0.05, a later analysis linked roughly 17,000 TCR beta sequences to specific HLA alleles. The classifier was reported to diagnose cytomegalovirus status with high specificity and sensitivity in both the original cohort and the validation cohort.

The chain links TRBV10-3 with TRBJ2-3; 8 central nucleotides agree with TRBD2. This TCR came from a man in his sixties in good health and CMV-seronegative. Sample: PBMCs. The CDR3 in this case is CATRAGAGTDTQYF. Here is the DNA: TGTGCCACAAGAGCGGGAGCTGGCACAGATACGCAGTATTTT.